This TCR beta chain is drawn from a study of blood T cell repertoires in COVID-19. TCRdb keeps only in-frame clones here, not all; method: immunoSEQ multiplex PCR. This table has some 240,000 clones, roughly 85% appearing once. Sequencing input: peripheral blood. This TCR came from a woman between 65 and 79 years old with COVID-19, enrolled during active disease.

CDR3 nucleotide sequence: TGTGCCAGCAGCTTGGGCGGGACAGACTATGGCTACACCTTC. Its translation: CASSLGGTDYGYTF. J is TRBJ1-2 and V is TRBV5-6; TRBD1 matches at 7 bases. The junction had 2 bases not matched to a gene; V was cut back by 0 bases and J by 3 bases. The germline V gene has CDR1 SGHDT and CDR2 YYEEEE. The CDR3 length is 14 residues.